This T cell receptor beta chain emerged from a study of early T cells in non-severe SARS-CoV-2 infection. On the study more broadly: Unpaired chains resulted from sequencing bulk RNA of unsorted whole blood.

CDR1 is MNHEY, CDR2 SVGEGT, per germline. This CDR3 is 13 amino acids long. The V and J ends lost 5 bases and 3 bases respectively, with 11 bases between them. MiXCR was run by TCRdb on the 5' RACE reads, yielding one entry per CDR3 protein. The sample has 40,000 to 60,000 distinct CDR3 sequences; approximately 10% are singletons. This clonotype came up many times. This sequence originates from an adult who was a healthcare worker with PCR-confirmed SARS-CoV-2 infection or an uninfected control (not recorded which). Sequenced input: whole blood. The chain combines TRBV6-2 or TRBV6-3 with TRBJ2-7, with D perhaps TRBD2 (6 bases). The CDR3 DNA reads TGTGCCAGCAGTAGGGACTCCCACTACGAGCAGTACTTC. Encoded protein: CASSRDSHYEQYF.